Listed here are 16 T cell receptor beta chains from one sample, sequenced in a study of OX40 agonist ivuxolimab in advanced cancers. Some clones are missing from TCRdb's copy, which holds only in-frame ones; the method was immunoSEQ multiplex PCR. The repertoire has over 50,000 clones, 65% to 90% of them found once; the top ten carry around 0.6%. The sample in question was CD4+ or CD8+ T cells sorted from blood, obtained in a trial of the OX40 agonist ivuxolimab. These receptor sequences come from an adult with an advanced solid tumor such as melanoma, head and neck, liver or kidney cancer.

The rearrangement joins TRBV28 to TRBJ2-7, with TRBD2 identical over 13 bases. Trimming at V came to 10 bases and at J to 5 bases, leaving 8 bases not matched to a gene. The CDR3 length is 14 residues. Germline V lookup: CDR1 MDHEN, CDR2 SYDVKM. CDR3 region: CATKTGTSGNEQYF. CDR3 DNA: TGTGCCACCAAAACCGGGACTAGCGGGAACGAGCAGTACTTC.

This chain uses TRBV6-6 with TRBJ2-5; 9 nucleotides line up with TRBD1. The ends lost 6 bases at V and 1 base at J; junction bases unmatched: 9. Germline V gene sequence: CDR1 MNHNY, CDR2 SVGAGI (reference sequence). The CDR3 spans 16 residues. In DNA form, the CDR3 reads TGTGCCAGCAGCAACTTGGGGGACAGGGCCCAAGAGACCCAGTACTTC. Protein: CASSNLGDRAQETQYF.

This clone was observed once. The chain has TRBV4-1 and TRBJ2-5; possibly TRBD1 for D (5 bases). Trimming cost V 2 bases and J 0 bases, with 10 bases left between them. This CDR3 is built from 15 residues. Germline V gene lookup returns CDR1 MGHRA and CDR2 YSYEKL. This chain's CDR3 is CASSQSAGYQETQYF. In DNA, the CDR3 is TGCGCCAGCAGCCAAAGCGCAGGGTACCAAGAGACCCAGTACTTC.

The rearrangement uses TRBV10-2 and TRBJ1-1; the D gene is possibly TRBD1 (6 bases). The CDR3 loop spans 13 amino acids. Germline V gene lookup returns CDR1 WSHSY and CDR2 SAAADI. V was pared by 9 bases and J by 2 bases, with 13 bases between. CDR3: CASIRGDNTEAFF. The CDR3 DNA follows: TGCGCCAGTATAAGGGGGGACAACACTGAAGCTTTCTTT.

This rearrangement joins TRBV7-3 to TRBJ1-5; TRBD1 aligns across 7 bases. The CDR3 spans 16 residues. Germline V lookup: CDR1 SGHTA, CDR2 FQGTGA. V lost 4 bases and J lost 7; bases outside the gene matches: 13. The CDR3 is CASSSSGQAGGQPQHF. CDR3 nucleotides: TGTGCCAGCAGCTCCAGCGGACAGGCCGGGGGACAGCCCCAGCATTTT.

This clone showed up just once. The sample has other DNA sequences that encode this CDR3 too. This chain links TRBV27 with TRBJ1-1; D is uncertain. The CDR3 is made up of 19 amino acids. Between the trimmed V and J ends, which lost 7 bases and 4 bases, there was a span of 31 bases. Per the germline V gene, CDR1 is MNHEY and CDR2 is SMNVEV (reference sequence). The CDR3: CASTPGEGLVPLGLTEAFF. CDR3 bases: TGTGCCAGCACACCAGGAGAGGGTCTCGTTCCCCTAGGGCTCACTGAAGCTTTCTTT.

The V gene is TRBV5-1, the J gene TRBJ2-7, with 11 bases fitting TRBD2. V was clipped by 3 bases and J by 6 bases; unmatched bases: 14. Germline CDR1 reads SGHRS; CDR2 reads YFSETQ. The CDR3 consists of 17 residues. CDR3 loop: CASSWDLAGGPATEQYF. The CDR3 DNA reads as TGCGCCAGCAGCTGGGACTTAGCGGGGGGGCCCGCTACCGAGCAGTACTTC.

V is TRBV11-1 and J is TRBJ2-1; TRBD2 matches 7 bases. The V gene end was trimmed by 5 bases and the J gene end by 7 bases; junction bases not matched to a gene: 14. The CDR3 loop spans 16 amino acids. CDR1 is SGHAT, CDR2 FQDESV, per germline (reference sequence). The CDR3 region has the DNA TGTGCCAGCAGCCCCCAGACTAGCCAAGGGCCGAATGAGCAGTTCTTC. Protein sequence: CASSPQTSQGPNEQFF.

V usage is TRBV7-9 and J usage is TRBJ2-7; D remains ambiguous. V was cut by 1 base and J by 4 bases, with 5 bases left in between. The CDR3 contains 12 residues. CDR1 SEHNR and CDR2 FQNEAQ come from the germline V gene (reference sequence). The CDR3, as DNA: TGTGCCAGCAGCTTAGATATTTACGAGCAGTACTTC. Its translation is CASSLDIYEQYF.

The J gene is TRBJ2-5, the V gene TRBV9; either TRBD1 or TRBD2 may supply D (5 bases each). Trimming cost V 4 bases and J 4 bases, with 17 bases left between them. Germline V gives CDR1 SGDLS, CDR2 YYNGEE. The length of the CDR3 is 15 residues. CDR3 bases: TGTGCCAGCAGCCCTAGCCAGGGTTTAGGAGAGACCCAGTACTTC. This codes for CASSPSQGLGETQYF.

This clone was observed a few times. The chain couples TRBV7-2 to TRBJ2-5, with TRBD2 matching over 10 bases. Germline V gene lookup returns CDR1 SGHTA and CDR2 FQGNSA. This CDR3 has 15 residues. Losses at the gene ends were 3 bases for V and 2 bases for J; bases not matched to a gene: 3. This chain's CDR3 is CASSFLAGAQETQYF. CDR3 bases: TGTGCCAGCAGCTTCCTAGCGGGAGCTCAAGAGACCCAGTACTTC.

V and J are TRBV2 and TRBJ2-7; no definite D call. The germline V and J ends were trimmed by 8 bases and 4 bases, with 12 bases remaining between them. The CDR3 loop spans 12 amino acids. The germline gives CDR1 SNHLY, CDR2 FYNNEI. The CDR3 DNA follows: TGTGCCAGCGCCCTTGCTTTTTACGAGCAGTACTTC. This sequence encodes CASALAFYEQYF.

V usage is TRBV6-6 and J usage is TRBJ2-3; D might be TRBD2 (6 bases). Germline-derived CDR1 and CDR2 are MNHNY and SVGAGI (reference sequence). The V end was cut by 5 bases, the J end by 3 bases, with 12 bases between. This CDR3 is 14 amino acids long. CDR3 sequence: CASSLRESTDTQYF. CDR3 bases: TGTGCCAGCAGTCTACGGGAGTCTACAGATACGCAGTATTTT.

The chain has TRBV14 and TRBJ2-5; D not certain. The V gene's germline CDR1 is SGHDN and CDR2 FVKESK. The V and J ends lost 3 bases and 2 bases respectively, with 10 bases between them. This CDR3 contains 14 residues. As DNA, the CDR3 is TGTGCCAGCAGCCAGCGAGGATCACAAGAGACCCAGTACTTC. Protein sequence: CASSQRGSQETQYF. Complete variable domain (other parts from reference TRBV14 and TRBJ2-5): EAGVTQFPSHSVIEKGQTVTLRCDPISGHDNLYWYRRVMGKEIKFLLHFVKESKQDESGMPNNRFLAERTGGTYSTLKVQPAELEDSGVYFCASSQRGSQETQYFGPGTRLLVL.

The chain has TRBV7-2 and TRBJ2-5; 9 nucleotides match TRBD2. V was pared by 5 bases and J by 14 bases, with 9 bases of the junction left unmatched. CDR1 SGHTA and CDR2 FQGNSA come from the germline V gene. There are 12 residues in the CDR3. The CDR3 here is CASSQSGRHHYF. The CDR3 DNA is TGTGCCAGCAGCCAAAGCGGGAGGCACCACTACTTC.

J is TRBJ2-5 and V is TRBV2; 13 bases align to TRBD2. The DNA matches TRBJ2-7 better at its end, which makes the J call doubtful. This CDR3 has 15 amino acids. CDR1 SNHLY and CDR2 FYNNEI come from the germline V gene. CDR3 residues: CASSEGLAGGYEQYF. The CDR3 DNA sequence: TGTGCCAGCAGTGAAGGACTAGCGGGGGGATACGAGCAGTACTTC.